This entry lists 3 T cell receptor beta chains sequenced from one sample in a study of blood T cell repertoires in COVID-19. The table came from immunoSEQ multiplex PCR; TCRdb's copy has only in-frame clones and leaves some out. Among roughly 200,000 clones, roughly 80% were seen once, and the ten largest hold 5.5% to 7%. Material for sequencing was peripheral blood. These TCRs come from a woman aged 40 to 55 with COVID-19, enrolled during active disease.

The chain is built from TRBV5-1 and TRBJ2-7, with 7 bases matching TRBD1. CDR3 length equals 15 residues. V gave up 4 bases and J gave up 2 bases; unmatched junction bases: 9. Germline V lookup: CDR1 SGHRS, CDR2 YFSETQ. CDR3 region: CASSPGGTGTYEQYF. The CDR3, as DNA: TGCGCCAGCAGCCCAGGGGGTACTGGGACCTACGAGCAGTACTTC.

The gene calls are TRBV19 and TRBJ1-4; D not resolved. CDR1 LNHDA and CDR2 SQIVND come from the germline V gene (reference sequence). The CDR3 is 14 amino acids. V shed 10 bases and J shed 8 bases, with 20 bases lying between them. The DNA for the CDR3 is TGTGCCAACAACGGCGCCCACCGGGGAGAAAAACTGTTTTTT. It yields the protein CANNGAHRGEKLFF.

The chain recombines TRBV30 with TRBJ2-5; 9 bases align to TRBD2. Germline CDR1 reads GTSNPN; CDR2 reads SVGIG (reference sequence). Trimming at V came to 1 base and at J to 5 bases, leaving 5 bases not matched to a gene. The length of the CDR3 is 14 residues. CDR3 coding DNA: TGTGCCTGGAGTGAACTGGCGGGGGGGGAGACCCAGTACTTC. Protein: CAWSELAGGETQYF. The full variable domain, with the rest looked up from reference TRBV30 and TRBJ2-5, is SQTIHQWPATLVQPVGSPLSLECTVEGTSNPNLYWYRQAAGRGLQLLFYSVGIGQISSEVPQNLSASRPQDRQFILSSKKLLLSDSGFYLCAWSELAGGETQYFGPGTRLLVL.